This T cell receptor (beta chain) was obtained from a study of early T cells in non-severe SARS-CoV-2 infection. About the study: With bulk RNA from unsorted whole blood as input, sequencing yielded unpaired chains. Study outcomes and limitations: Reliance on VDJdb matching favored anti-spike CD8 responses; private and CD4 specificities were missed.

About this clonotype itself: Its antigen is unknown.

The CDR3 runs to 16 residues. V lost 3 bases and J 1 base, leaving 13 bases between the germline ends. Per germline, CDR1 MNHEY and CDR2 SVGAGI. Unique molecular identifiers were affixed to single, distinct cDNA molecules. TCRdb re-analysed the 5' RACE reads in MiXCR, keeping a single row per CDR3 protein. This sample has tens of thousands of distinct CDR3 sequences, with approximately 10% found just once. Sequencing was performed on whole blood. The V gene is TRBV6-5, the J gene TRBJ2-1; weak D call: TRBD2 (5 bases). This TCR came from an adult who was a healthcare worker with PCR-confirmed SARS-CoV-2 infection or an uninfected control (not recorded which). The CDR3 is CASSYLSDSSYNEQFF. Here the CDR3 DNA reads TGTGCCAGCAGTTATCTGTCGGACTCATCCTACAATGAGCAGTTCTTC.